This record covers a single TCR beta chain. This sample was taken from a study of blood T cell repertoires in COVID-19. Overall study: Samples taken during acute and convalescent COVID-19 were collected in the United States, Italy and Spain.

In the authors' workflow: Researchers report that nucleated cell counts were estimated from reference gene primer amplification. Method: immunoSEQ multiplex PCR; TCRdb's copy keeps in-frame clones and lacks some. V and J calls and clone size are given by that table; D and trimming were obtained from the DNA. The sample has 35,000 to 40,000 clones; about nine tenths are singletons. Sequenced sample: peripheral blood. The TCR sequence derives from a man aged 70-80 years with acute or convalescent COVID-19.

CDR3 in DNA: TGTGCCAGCAGCTTACGGGACAGGGGGTCGAACACTGAAGCTTTCTTT. Its protein is CASSLRDRGSNTEAFF. The rearrangement joins TRBV11-1 to TRBJ1-1, with 11 bases identical to TRBD1. The CDR3 is 16 amino acids. With 2 bases clipped from V and 1 base from J, the junction kept 3 bases outside the gene matches. Germline lookup yields CDR1 SGHAT and CDR2 FQDESV (reference sequence).